The clone carrying this TCR beta chain was observed a handful of times. The antigen is not known. On the basis of clinical symptoms, serum thyroxine and TRAb, thyroid ultrasound and orbital computed tomography, diagnoses were made. TCR beta CDR3 region amplification was performed from RNA transcripts. HTBI primers were used for first-round RT-PCR of the TCR CDR3. Using its own MiXCR run on the multiplex PCR reads, TCRdb lists one record per CDR3 protein. The sample yields under 350,000 distinct CDR3 sequences, about 20% seen once. The sample belongs to a study of T cells in Graves' hyperthyroidism and ophthalmopathy. Whole-study results and caveats: Through a model of 13 V-J features, ophthalmopathy was separated from stable hyperthyroidism. It was a median about 6.5 months before onset that the model predicted ophthalmopathy.

V trimming: 8 bases; J trimming: 7 bases; junction bases outside the gene matches: 6. Germline lookup yields CDR1 LNHNV and CDR2 YYDKDF (reference sequence). The CDR3 has 13 residues. The chain carries TRBV15 and TRBJ1-4; 8 bases agree with TRBD1. This receptor was obtained from a woman aged 45-59 years with Graves' hyperthyroidism. Material: blood. The CDR3 loop reads CATPDRGGEKLFF. The CDR3 DNA reads as TGTGCCACCCCCGACAGGGGTGGTGAAAAACTGTTTTTT.